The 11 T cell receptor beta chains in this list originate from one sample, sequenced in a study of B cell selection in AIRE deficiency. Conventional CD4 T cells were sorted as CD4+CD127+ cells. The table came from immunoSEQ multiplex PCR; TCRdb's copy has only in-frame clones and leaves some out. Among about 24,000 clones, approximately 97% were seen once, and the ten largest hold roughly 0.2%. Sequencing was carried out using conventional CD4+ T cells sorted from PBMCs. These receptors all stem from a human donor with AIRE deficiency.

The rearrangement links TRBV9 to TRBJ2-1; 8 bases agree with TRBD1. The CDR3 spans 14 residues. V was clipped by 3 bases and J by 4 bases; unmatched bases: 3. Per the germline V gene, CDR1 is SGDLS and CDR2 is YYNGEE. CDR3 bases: TGTGCCAGCAGCGCTAGACAGGGGTACAATGAGCAGTTCTTC. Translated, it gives CASSARQGYNEQFF.

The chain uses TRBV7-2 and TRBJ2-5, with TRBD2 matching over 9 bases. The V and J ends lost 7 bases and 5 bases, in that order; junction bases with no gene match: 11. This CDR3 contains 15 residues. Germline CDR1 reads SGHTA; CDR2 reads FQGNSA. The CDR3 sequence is CASTSSAGGHETQYF. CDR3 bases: TGTGCCAGCACCTCAAGTGCGGGAGGGCACGAGACCCAGTACTTC.

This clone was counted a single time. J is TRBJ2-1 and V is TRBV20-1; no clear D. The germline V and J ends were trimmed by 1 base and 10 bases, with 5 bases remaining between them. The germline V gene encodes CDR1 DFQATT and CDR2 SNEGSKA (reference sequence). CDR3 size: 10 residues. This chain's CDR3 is CSARGQEQFF. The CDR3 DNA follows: TGCAGTGCTAGAGGCCAGGAGCAGTTCTTC.

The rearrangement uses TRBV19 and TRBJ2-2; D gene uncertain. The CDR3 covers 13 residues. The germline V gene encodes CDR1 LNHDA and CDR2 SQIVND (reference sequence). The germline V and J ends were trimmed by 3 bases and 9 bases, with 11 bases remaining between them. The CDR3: CASSIDNRRELFF. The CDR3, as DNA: TGTGCCAGTAGTATCGACAATCGCCGGGAGCTGTTTTTT.

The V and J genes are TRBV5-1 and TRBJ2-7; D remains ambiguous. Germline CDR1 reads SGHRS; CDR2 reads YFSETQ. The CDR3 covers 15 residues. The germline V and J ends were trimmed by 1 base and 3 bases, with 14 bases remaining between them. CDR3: CASSLSGPRVYEQYF. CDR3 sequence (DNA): TGCGCCAGCAGCTTGTCCGGACCCCGGGTCTACGAGCAGTACTTC.

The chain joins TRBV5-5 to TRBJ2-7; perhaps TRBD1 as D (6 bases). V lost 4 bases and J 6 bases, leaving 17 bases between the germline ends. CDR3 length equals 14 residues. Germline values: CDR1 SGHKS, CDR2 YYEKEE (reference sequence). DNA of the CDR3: TGTGCCAGCAGCGTCTGGGTCCAAGGGGGCGAGCAGTACTTC. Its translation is CASSVWVQGGEQYF.

CDR3 DNA sequence: TGTGCAAGTCGCGGAGAAGTCCGGGTCGAGCAGTACTTC. Amino acids: CASRGEVRVEQYF. The V gene is TRBV12-2, the J gene TRBJ2-7; the table calls TRBD2, which could not be checked here. TRBV12-2 is given as a pseudogene. The CDR3 spans 13 residues.

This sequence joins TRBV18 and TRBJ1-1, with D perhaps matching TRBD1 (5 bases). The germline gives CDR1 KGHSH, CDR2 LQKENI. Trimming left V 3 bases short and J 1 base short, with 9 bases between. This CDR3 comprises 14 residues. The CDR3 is CASSPAGQNTEAFF. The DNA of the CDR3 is TGTGCCAGCTCACCGGCAGGGCAGAACACTGAAGCTTTCTTT.

Written as DNA, the CDR3 is TGTGCCAGCAGCCGTTTCGGGGACCGAAATCAGCCCCAGCATTTT. It yields the protein CASSRFGDRNQPQHF. The chain couples TRBV28 to TRBJ1-5; D may be TRBD1 (5 bases). The V end was cut by 6 bases, the J end by 4 bases, with 16 bases between. Germline CDR1 MDHEN, CDR2 SYDVKM. This CDR3 spans 15 amino acids.

As DNA, the CDR3 is TGCGCCAGCAGCCAAGTGGGACAGGGGAACTATGGCTACACCTTC. Translated, it gives CASSQVGQGNYGYTF. The V and J genes are TRBV4-1 and TRBJ1-2; 10 bases map to TRBD1. Unmatched junction bases numbered 1, after V lost 1 base and J lost 2 bases. Germline values: CDR1 MGHRA, CDR2 YSYEKL. The CDR3 is made up of 15 amino acids.

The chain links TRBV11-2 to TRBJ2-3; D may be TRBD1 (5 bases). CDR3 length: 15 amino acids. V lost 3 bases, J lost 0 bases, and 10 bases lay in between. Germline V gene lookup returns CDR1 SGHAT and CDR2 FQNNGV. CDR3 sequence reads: CASSFWGQSTDTQYF. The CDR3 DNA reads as TGTGCCAGCAGCTTTTGGGGCCAGAGCACAGATACGCAGTATTTT.